This entry lists 30 T cell receptor beta chains sequenced from one sample in a study of T cells after yellow fever vaccination. TCRdb redid the calling of the 5' RACE reads with MiXCR, one entry per CDR3 protein. The data hold about 360,000 distinct CDR3 sequences, with about 6% observed a single time. The sample in question was PBMCs, obtained 5 days after the yellow fever booster vaccination. The receptors shown here come from a man aged 25 to 40 who received the YFV17D yellow fever vaccine.

This clonotype was seen repeatedly, ten times or more. J is TRBJ2-1 and V is TRBV5-1; TRBD2 agrees at 10 bases. The CDR3 covers 17 residues. Germline V CDR1 and CDR2: SGHRS, YFSETQ. V lost 1 base to trimming and J lost 4 bases; unmatched junction nucleotides: 8. CDR3: CASSLLAASGGYNEQFF. The CDR3 DNA sequence: TGCGCCAGCAGCTTGTTGGCGGCTAGCGGGGGATACAATGAGCAGTTCTTC. Drawing the rest from reference TRBV5-1 and TRBJ2-1, the complete variable domain is KAGVTQTPRYLIKTRGQQVTLSCSPISGHRSVSWYQQTPGQGLQFLFEYFSETQRNKGNFPGRFSGRQFSNSRSEMNVSTLELGDSALYLCASSLLAASGGYNEQFFGPGTRLTVL.

This clonotype showed up just a few times. The CDR3 loop reads CSAQNRGRNKDTQYF. The CDR3 nucleotides read TGCAGTGCTCAAAACAGGGGGCGGAACAAGGATACGCAGTATTTT. This chain links TRBV20-1 with TRBJ2-3; 9 nucleotides align to TRBD1. CDR1 and CDR2 from the germline V gene are DFQATT and SNEGSKA (reference sequence). This CDR3 comprises 15 residues. V was clipped by 5 bases and J by 6 bases; unmatched bases: 12.

This clonotype showed up just a few times. The chain joins TRBV9 to TRBJ2-1; the match to TRBD1 covers 10 bases. V shed 0 bases, J shed 3 bases, and the junction held 3 bases outside the gene matches. Germline V gene data show CDR1 as SGDLS and CDR2 as YYNGEE. The CDR3 loop spans 16 amino acids. CDR3: CASSVGGQGYYNEQFF. Written as DNA, the CDR3 is TGTGCCAGCAGCGTAGGGGGACAGGGGTACTACAATGAGCAGTTCTTC. The variable domain in full, with the rest retrieved from reference TRBV9 and TRBJ2-1, is DSGVTQTPKHLITATGQRVTLRCSPRSGDLSVYWYQQSLDQGLQFLIQYYNGEERAKGNILERFSAQQFPDLHSELNLSSLELGDSALYFCASSVGGQGYYNEQFFGPGTRLTVL.

This clonotype has ten or more counts. CDR3 in amino acids: CASSRQIESSGANVLTF. CDR3 nucleotides: TGTGCCAGCAGCCGACAAATCGAGAGCTCTGGGGCCAACGTCCTGACTTTC. The V and J genes are TRBV7-2 and TRBJ2-6; D is unclear. The CDR3 is 17 residues long. Looked up from germline, CDR1 is SGHTA and CDR2 is FQGNSA. V lost 5 bases and J lost 0, with 14 bases in between.

This clonotype was detected only a few times. The gene calls are TRBV5-4 and TRBJ2-3; no clear D. From germline, CDR1 is SGHNT and CDR2 YYREEE (reference sequence). V gave up 4 bases and J gave up 8 bases, with 14 bases separating them. The CDR3 is 13 residues long. DNA of the CDR3: TGTGCCAGCAGCGAAGACCCCCCGTCTACGCAGTATTTT. It specifies CASSEDPPSTQYF.

This clonotype was seen many times. The rearrangement links TRBV29-1 to TRBJ2-3, with 12 nucleotides matching TRBD2. V was pared by 6 bases and J by 5 bases, with 9 bases of the junction left unmatched. Looked up from germline, CDR1 is SQVTM and CDR2 is ANQGSEA. CDR3 length: 15 residues. CDR3: CSVHLAGGPGDTQYF. The CDR3, as DNA: TGCAGCGTCCATCTAGCGGGAGGGCCGGGAGATACGCAGTATTTT.

This chain joins TRBV6-6 and TRBJ2-1; D ambiguous. Trimming took off 5 bases at V and 9 bases at J, with 8 bases between the two ends. Per the germline V gene, CDR1 is MNHNY and CDR2 is SVGAGI (reference sequence). The CDR3 length is 11 residues. For the CDR3, the DNA is TGTGCCAGCAGTAACTTGGGTGAGCAGTTCTTC. It yields the protein CASSNLGEQFF.

The chain couples TRBV20-1 to TRBJ2-1; 13 bases match TRBD2. This CDR3 comprises 14 residues. Per germline, CDR1 DFQATT and CDR2 SNEGSKA (reference sequence). Trimming took 5 bases from V and 10 from J; bases not matched to a gene: 8. The CDR3 spells CSARTSGRKREQFF. The CDR3 DNA reads TGCAGTGCTCGGACTAGCGGGAGAAAAAGGGAGCAGTTCTTC.

This clonotype was seen a handful of times. V gene TRBV30 combines with J gene TRBJ2-7; no firm D call. The CDR3 is 13 residues long. Trimming took off 4 bases at V and 0 bases at J, with 10 bases between the two ends. Germline loops: CDR1 GTSNPN, CDR2 SVGIG (reference sequence). The CDR3 coding sequence is TGTGCCTGGAATCTAGGTACCTCCTACGAGCAGTACTTC. It encodes CAWNLGTSYEQYF.

In its sample, this clonotype was seen a few times. The chain carries TRBV5-1 and TRBJ1-1, with 7 bases lining up with TRBD1. The CDR3 totals 14 residues. Germline trimming cut 4 bases from V and 4 bases from J; bases unmatched to any gene: 7. CDR1 SGHRS and CDR2 YFSETQ come from the germline V gene. The CDR3, as DNA: TGCGCCAGCAGCACAGGGACAGTCGCCACTGAAGCTTTCTTT. Amino acids: CASSTGTVATEAFF.

This clonotype has a handful of counts. The rearrangement links TRBV25-1 to TRBJ2-1; tentatively, D is TRBD1 or TRBD2 (5 bases each). CDR1 is MGHDK, CDR2 SYGVNS, per germline. Trimming took off 1 base at V and 8 bases at J, with 15 bases between the two ends. The CDR3 sequence is 15 residues long. The CDR3 is CASSESGGIGYEQFF. DNA for the CDR3: TGTGCCAGCAGTGAATCTGGGGGAATAGGGTATGAGCAGTTCTTC.

The V call is TRBV21-1, the J call TRBJ2-1; the table's D gene call, TRBD2, was not cross checked with the DNA. TRBV21-1 is tagged as a pseudogene. The CDR3 covers 18 residues. CDR3 sequence: CASRGRGGGWRYYNEQFF. The CDR3 nucleotides are TGTGCCAGCAGGGGCCGGGGAGGGGGATGGAGATACTACAATGAGCAGTTCTTC.

This clonotype has a handful of counts. The rearrangement joins TRBV6-1 to TRBJ2-2, with D uncertain. Trimming removed 7 bases at V and 0 bases at J, with 18 bases between. Germline assignment: CDR1 MNHNS and CDR2 SASEGT. CDR3 length: 17 amino acids. The chain's CDR3 is CASTAFEATANTGELFF. DNA for the CDR3: TGTGCCAGCACCGCTTTTGAGGCTACTGCGAACACCGGGGAGCTGTTTTTT.

The table lists this clonotype with a few counts. The J gene is TRBJ2-1, the V gene TRBV7-8; the D gene is possibly TRBD2 (5 bases). This CDR3 has 16 amino acids. The germline gives CDR1 SGHVS, CDR2 FQNEAQ. Trimming took off 5 bases at V and 3 bases at J, with 17 bases between the two ends. This CDR3 is CASSPESGIGYNEQFF. In DNA, the CDR3 is TGTGCCAGCAGCCCCGAGTCGGGAATAGGCTACAATGAGCAGTTCTTC. Full variable domain (remainder filled in from reference TRBV7-8 and TRBJ2-1): GAGVSQSPRYKVAKRGQDVALRCDPISGHVSLFWYQQALGQGPEFLTYFQNEAQLDKSGLPSDRFFAERPEGSVSTLKIQRTQQEDSAVYLCASSPESGIGYNEQFFGPGTRLTVL.

This clonotype was seen at least ten times. The chain recombines TRBV18 with TRBJ2-5, with TRBD1 matching over 7 bases. CDR3 length: 15 amino acids. Germline CDR1 KGHSH, CDR2 LQKENI. Losses at the gene ends were 0 bases for V and 5 bases for J; bases not matched to a gene: 6. The CDR3 DNA sequence: TGTGCCAGCTCACCACCGGGGACAGCCAGGGAGACCCAGTACTTC. It codes for CASSPPGTARETQYF.

This clonotype was picked up many times. J is TRBJ2-1 and V is TRBV20-1; 10 nucleotides match TRBD2. Trimming cost V 6 bases and J 6 bases; bases outside gene matches: 8. Germline V CDR1 and CDR2: DFQATT, SNEGSKA (reference sequence). CDR3 size: 14 residues. The CDR3 DNA is TGCAGTGCCGCTACCGGGACTAGCGCCAATGAGCAGTTCTTC. This sequence encodes CSAATGTSANEQFF.

This clonotype was seen ten or more times. V gene TRBV10-3 combines with J gene TRBJ2-2; 11 nucleotides agree with TRBD1. CDR3 size: 15 residues. Unmatched junction bases numbered 3, after V lost 5 bases and J lost 4 bases. Germline CDR1 ENHRY, CDR2 SYGVKD. The CDR3 loop is CAISLGQGGTGELFF. The CDR3 DNA sequence: TGTGCCATCAGTTTGGGACAGGGGGGCACCGGGGAGCTGTTTTTT.

Comment on this clonotype: The germline gene is not matched at one end of the junction; a read error may be the cause. The CDR3 loop is CASSYSRVPGNTIYF. The CDR3 DNA reads TGTGCCAGCAGTTACTCGCGGGTCCCTGGGAACACCATATATTTT. The chain links TRBV6-5 to TRBJ1-3; D is unclear. Germline V CDR1 and CDR2: MNHEY, SVGAGI. This CDR3 has 15 residues.

This clonotype has only a few counts. The chain joins TRBV7-3 to TRBJ2-7; TRBD1 matches 7 bases. J was trimmed by 3 bases and V by 1 base; bases with no gene match: 3. The CDR3 consists of 14 residues. Germline lookup yields CDR1 SGHTA and CDR2 FQGTGA. The CDR3 bases are TGTGCCAGCAGCTTAAATCGGGACAGCTACGAGCAGTACTTC. Its protein product is CASSLNRDSYEQYF.

This clonotype was counted many times. The rearrangement links TRBV11-1 to TRBJ2-3; TRBD2 is a possible D gene (6 bases). V lost 5 bases and J lost 6, with 21 bases in between. The CDR3 sequence is 16 residues long. Germline lookup yields CDR1 SGHAT and CDR2 FQDESV (reference sequence). CDR3 residues: CASSSAGTQVGDTQYF. The CDR3, as DNA: TGTGCCAGCAGCAGCGCCGGGACTCAGGTGGGGGATACGCAGTATTTT.

This clonotype appeared a few times. The chain links TRBV7-2 to TRBJ2-7; D not certain. V was shortened by 3 bases and J by 5 bases, with 8 bases between the two germline ends. This CDR3 region has 12 residues. CDR1 is SGHTA, CDR2 FQGNSA, per germline. The CDR3 DNA reads as TGTGCCAGCAGCTTCCGCTCGAACGAGCAGTACTTC. It encodes CASSFRSNEQYF.

This clonotype was recorded at least ten times. J is TRBJ2-3 and V is TRBV28; 7 nucleotides agree with TRBD2. The germline gives CDR1 MDHEN, CDR2 SYDVKM. This CDR3 is 18 amino acids long. V shed 7 bases and J 2 bases; nucleotides not matched to a gene: 18. DNA for the CDR3: TGTGCCAGCACCGCTCCGGGCGGGAGTGGAGGGGCCACAGATACGCAGTATTTT. It translates to CASTAPGGSGGATDTQYF.

This clonotype was recorded many times. This chain connects TRBV5-1 to TRBJ2-1, with no clear D. Germline-derived CDR1 and CDR2 are SGHRS and YFSETQ. This CDR3 is 17 amino acids long. The V end lost 0 bases, the J end lost 6 bases, and 19 bases lay between the germline ends. This chain's CDR3 is CASSLGPTRLGTNEQFF. The CDR3 coding sequence is TGCGCCAGCAGCTTGGGCCCGACACGGCTGGGAACCAATGAGCAGTTCTTC.

This clonotype has at least ten counts. Here the CDR3 reads CSVLSQGTIHEQYF. The CDR3 DNA reads as TGCAGCGTTCTAAGCCAGGGGACGATACACGAGCAGTACTTC. The chain has TRBV29-1 and TRBJ2-7; TRBD1 might be the D (6 bases). The CDR3 contains 14 residues. Per germline, CDR1 SQVTM and CDR2 ANQGSEA. V was clipped by 5 bases and J by 5 bases, with 19 bases between them.

The chain employs TRBV30 and TRBJ1-2; D gene ambiguous. V lost 5 bases and J 1 base, leaving 14 bases between the germline ends. Germline V gives CDR1 GTSNPN, CDR2 SVGIG (reference sequence). The CDR3 is made up of 14 amino acids. The CDR3 nucleotides read TGTGCCTGGGTTCCCCCGGGAATTAACTATGGCTACACCTTC. Translation gives CAWVPPGINYGYTF.

The J gene is TRBJ2-3, the V gene TRBV5-5; TRBD1 agrees at 8 bases. Germline CDR1 is SGHKS and CDR2 is YYEKEE (reference sequence). The CDR3 runs to 14 residues. Germline trimming cut 6 bases from V and 1 base from J; bases unmatched to any gene: 4. The CDR3 nucleotides are TGTGCCAGCATCGGGACAGGCGGCACAGATACGCAGTATTTT. It translates to CASIGTGGTDTQYF. Full variable domain (outside the CDR3, taken from reference TRBV5-5 and TRBJ2-3): DAGVTQSPTHLIKTRGQQVTLRCSPISGHKSVSWYQQVLGQGPQFIFQYYEKEERGRGNFPDRFSARQFPNYSSELNVNALLLGDSALYLCASIGTGGTDTQYFGPGTRLTVL.

To note about this clonotype: One junction end does not reproduce the germline sequence, and a read error may be involved. The chain has TRBV7-9 and TRBJ2-3, with 7 bases aligning to TRBD2. From germline, CDR1 is SEHNR and CDR2 FQNEAQ (reference sequence). CDR3 size: 16 residues. This CDR3 reads CPSSPETAGVADTQYF. CDR3 nucleotide sequence: TGTCCCAGCAGCCCCGAAACGGCGGGAGTGGCAGATACGCAGTATTTT.

This clonotype was counted ten times or more. The V gene is TRBV5-1, the J gene TRBJ2-7, with 7 bases that match TRBD1. CDR3 length: 14 residues. Germline trimming cut 4 bases from V and 7 bases from J; bases unmatched to any gene: 11. The V gene's germline CDR1 is SGHRS and CDR2 YFSETQ. The CDR3 loop is CASSSDRELGEQYF. DNA of the CDR3: TGCGCCAGCAGCAGCGACAGGGAATTGGGTGAGCAGTACTTC.

The table lists this clonotype with a few counts. The V call is TRBV27, the J call TRBJ2-5; 9 nucleotides match TRBD2. The V gene end was trimmed by 5 bases and the J gene end by 4 bases; junction bases not matched to a gene: 5. Germline V gene lookup returns CDR1 MNHEY and CDR2 SMNVEV (reference sequence). The CDR3 is 14 amino acids. In nucleotides, the CDR3 is TGTGCCAGCAGTGGGCTAGCGGGGCTAGAGACCCAGTACTTC. Translation: CASSGLAGLETQYF.

Points on this clonotype: A much larger clone differs from this one at a single base, so this may be a read error. The gene calls are TRBV12-3 or TRBV12-4 and TRBJ2-1; TRBD1 aligns across 8 bases. With V trimmed by 11 bases and J by 7 bases, 13 bases remained unmatched. CDR3 length equals 14 residues. CDR3 sequence (DNA): TGTGCCTGCACCCCTCCGGACAGGGAAAATGAGCAGTTCTTC. It translates to CACTPPDRENEQFF.